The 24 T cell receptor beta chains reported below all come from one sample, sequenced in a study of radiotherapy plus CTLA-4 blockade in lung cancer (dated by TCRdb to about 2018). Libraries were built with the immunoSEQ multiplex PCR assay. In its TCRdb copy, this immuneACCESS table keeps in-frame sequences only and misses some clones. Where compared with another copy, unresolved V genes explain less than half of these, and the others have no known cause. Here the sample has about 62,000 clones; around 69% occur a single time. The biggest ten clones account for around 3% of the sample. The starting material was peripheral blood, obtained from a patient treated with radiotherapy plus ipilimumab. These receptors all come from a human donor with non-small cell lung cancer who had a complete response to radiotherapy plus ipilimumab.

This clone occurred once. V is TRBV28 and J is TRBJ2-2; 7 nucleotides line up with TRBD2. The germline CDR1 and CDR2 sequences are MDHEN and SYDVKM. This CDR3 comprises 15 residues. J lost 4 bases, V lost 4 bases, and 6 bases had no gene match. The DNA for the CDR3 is TGTGCCAGCAGTTCGCCGGGACTACTCACCGGGGAGCTGTTTTTT. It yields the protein CASSSPGLLTGELFF.

The CDR3, as DNA: TGCGCCAGCAGCATCTACCCCCGGACTAGCGGGAGTACAGATACGCAGTATTTT. It translates to CASSIYPRTSGSTDTQYF. The rearrangement joins TRBV5-1 to TRBJ2-3; TRBD2 matches 13 bases. Germline V gene data show CDR1 as SGHRS and CDR2 as YFSETQ. The CDR3 covers 18 residues. The J segment lost 3 bases and the V segment lost 4 bases, leaving 11 bases of the junction unmatched.

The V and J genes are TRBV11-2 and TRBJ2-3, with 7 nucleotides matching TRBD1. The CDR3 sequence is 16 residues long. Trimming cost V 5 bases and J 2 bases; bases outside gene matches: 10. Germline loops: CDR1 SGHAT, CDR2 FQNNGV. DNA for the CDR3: TGTGCCAGCAGCACATCCGGGACAGTGGACACAGATACGCAGTATTTT. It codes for CASSTSGTVDTDTQYF.

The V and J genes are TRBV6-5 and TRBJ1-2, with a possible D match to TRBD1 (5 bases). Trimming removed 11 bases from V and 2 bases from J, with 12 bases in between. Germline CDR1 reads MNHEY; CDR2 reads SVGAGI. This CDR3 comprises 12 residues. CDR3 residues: CAARQTNYGYTF. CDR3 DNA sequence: TGTGCCGCCAGACAGACGAACTATGGCTACACCTTC.

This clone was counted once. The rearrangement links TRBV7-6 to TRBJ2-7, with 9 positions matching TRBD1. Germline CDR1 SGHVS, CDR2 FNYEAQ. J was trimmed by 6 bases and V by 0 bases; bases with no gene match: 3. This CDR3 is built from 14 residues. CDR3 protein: CASSLAGTGREQYF. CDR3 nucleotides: TGTGCCAGCAGCTTAGCGGGGACAGGGCGCGAGCAGTACTTC. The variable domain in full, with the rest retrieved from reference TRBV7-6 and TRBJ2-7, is GAGVSQSPRYKVTKRGQDVALRCDPISGHVSLYWYRQALGQGPEFLTYFNYEAQQDKSGLPNDRFSAERPEGSISTLTIQRTEQRDSAMYRCASSLAGTGREQYFGPGTRLTVT.

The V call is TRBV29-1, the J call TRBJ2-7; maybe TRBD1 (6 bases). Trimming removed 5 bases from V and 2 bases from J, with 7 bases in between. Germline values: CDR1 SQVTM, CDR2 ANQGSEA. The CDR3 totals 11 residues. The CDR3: CSVQGTYEQYF. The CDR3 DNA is TGCAGCGTTCAGGGGACCTACGAGCAGTACTTC.

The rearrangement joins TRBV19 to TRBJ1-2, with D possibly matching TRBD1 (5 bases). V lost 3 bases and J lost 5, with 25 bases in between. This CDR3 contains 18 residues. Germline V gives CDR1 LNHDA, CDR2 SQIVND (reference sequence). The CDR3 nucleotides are TGTGCCAGTAGTATTGTGCCCAAAGGGAACAGGCGCAATTATGGCTACACCTTC. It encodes CASSIVPKGNRRNYGYTF.

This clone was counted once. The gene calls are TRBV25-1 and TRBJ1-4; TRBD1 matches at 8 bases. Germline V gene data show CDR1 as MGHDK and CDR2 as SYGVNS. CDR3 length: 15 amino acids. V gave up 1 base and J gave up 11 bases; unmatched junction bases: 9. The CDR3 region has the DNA TGTGCCAGCAGTGAATCCCCGCAGGGGGCGCAGAAACTGTTTTTT. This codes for CASSESPQGAQKLFF.

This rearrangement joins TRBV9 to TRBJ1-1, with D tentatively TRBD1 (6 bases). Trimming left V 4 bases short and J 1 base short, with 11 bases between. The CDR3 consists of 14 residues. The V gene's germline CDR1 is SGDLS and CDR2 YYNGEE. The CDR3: CASSFGQQNTEAFF. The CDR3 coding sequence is TGTGCCAGCAGCTTCGGACAGCAGAACACTGAAGCTTTCTTT.

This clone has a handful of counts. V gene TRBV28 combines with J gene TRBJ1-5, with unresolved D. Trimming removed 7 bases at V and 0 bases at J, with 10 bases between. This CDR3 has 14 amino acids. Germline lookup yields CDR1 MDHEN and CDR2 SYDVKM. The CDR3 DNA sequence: TGTGCCAGCACGGAGTTTCTTAGCAATCAGCCCCAGCATTTT. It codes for CASTEFLSNQPQHF.

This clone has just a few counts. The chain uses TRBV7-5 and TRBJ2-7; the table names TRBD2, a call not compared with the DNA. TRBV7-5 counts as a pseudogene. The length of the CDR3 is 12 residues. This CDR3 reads CASSMSSGEQYF. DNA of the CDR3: TGTGCCAGCAGCATGAGCTCGGGCGAGCAGTACTTC.

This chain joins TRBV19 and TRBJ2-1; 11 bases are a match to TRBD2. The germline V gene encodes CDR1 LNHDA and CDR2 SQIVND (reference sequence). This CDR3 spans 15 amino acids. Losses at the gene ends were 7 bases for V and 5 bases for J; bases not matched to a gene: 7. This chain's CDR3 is CASNTLAGGNNEQFF. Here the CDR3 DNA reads TGTGCCAGTAACACCCTAGCGGGGGGTAACAATGAGCAGTTCTTC. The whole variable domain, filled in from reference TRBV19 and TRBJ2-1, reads DGGITQSPKYLFRKEGQNVTLSCEQNLNHDAMYWYRQDPGQGLRLIYYSQIVNDFQKGDIAEGYSVSREKKESFPLTVTSAQKNPTAFYLCASNTLAGGNNEQFFGPGTRLTVL.

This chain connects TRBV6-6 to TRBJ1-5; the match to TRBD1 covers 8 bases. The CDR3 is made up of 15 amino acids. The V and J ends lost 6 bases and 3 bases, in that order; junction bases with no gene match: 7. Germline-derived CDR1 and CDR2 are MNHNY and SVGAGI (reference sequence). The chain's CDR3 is CASRTDRGPNQPQHF. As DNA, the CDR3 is TGTGCCAGCAGAACTGACAGGGGCCCCAATCAGCCCCAGCATTTT.

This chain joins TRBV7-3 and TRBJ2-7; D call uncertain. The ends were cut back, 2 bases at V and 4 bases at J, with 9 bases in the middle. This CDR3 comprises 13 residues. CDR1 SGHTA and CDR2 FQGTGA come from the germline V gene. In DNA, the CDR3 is TGTGCCAGCAGCTTAGATTCCCGGTACGAGCAGTACTTC. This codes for CASSLDSRYEQYF.

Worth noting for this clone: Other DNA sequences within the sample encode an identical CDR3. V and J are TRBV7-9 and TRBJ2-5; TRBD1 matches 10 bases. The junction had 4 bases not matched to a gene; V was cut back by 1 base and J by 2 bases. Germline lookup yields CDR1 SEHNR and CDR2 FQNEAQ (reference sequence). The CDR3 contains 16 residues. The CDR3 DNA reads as TGTGCCAGCAGCTTAGGGGACAGGGGATTACAAGAGACCCAGTACTTC. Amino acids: CASSLGDRGLQETQYF. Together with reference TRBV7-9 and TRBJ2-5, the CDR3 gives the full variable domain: DTGVSQNPRHKITKRGQNVTFRCDPISEHNRLYWYRQTLGQGPEFLTYFQNEAQLEKSRLLSDRFSAERPKGSFSTLEIQRTEQGDSAMYLCASSLGDRGLQETQYFGPGTRLLVL.

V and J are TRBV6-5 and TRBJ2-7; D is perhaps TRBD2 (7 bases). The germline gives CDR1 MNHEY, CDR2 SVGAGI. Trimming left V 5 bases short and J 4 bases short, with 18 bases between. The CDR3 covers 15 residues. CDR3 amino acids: CASSPGEGRRYEQYF. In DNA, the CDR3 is TGTGCCAGCAGTCCAGGGGAGGGCCGAAGATACGAGCAGTACTTC.

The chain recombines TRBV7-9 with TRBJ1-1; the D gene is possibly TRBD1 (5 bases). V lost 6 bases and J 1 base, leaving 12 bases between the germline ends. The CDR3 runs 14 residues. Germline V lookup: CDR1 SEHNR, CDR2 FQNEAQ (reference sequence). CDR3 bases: TGTGCCAGCAGGAAATCCGGGGGGAACACTGAAGCTTTCTTT. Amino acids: CASRKSGGNTEAFF.

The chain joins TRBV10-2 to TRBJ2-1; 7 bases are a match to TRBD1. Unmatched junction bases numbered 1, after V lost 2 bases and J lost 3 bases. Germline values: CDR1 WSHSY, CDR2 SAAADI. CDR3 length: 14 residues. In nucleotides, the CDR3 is TGCGCCAGCAGTGAGGGACAGGTCTACAATGAGCAGTTCTTC. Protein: CASSEGQVYNEQFF.

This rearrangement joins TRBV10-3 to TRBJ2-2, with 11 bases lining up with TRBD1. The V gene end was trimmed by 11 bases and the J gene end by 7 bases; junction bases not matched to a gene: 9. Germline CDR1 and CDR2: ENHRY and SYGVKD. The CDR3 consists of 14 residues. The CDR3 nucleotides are TGTGCCGCCAAGGGACAGGGGGGTATCGGGGAGCTGTTTTTT. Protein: CAAKGQGGIGELFF.

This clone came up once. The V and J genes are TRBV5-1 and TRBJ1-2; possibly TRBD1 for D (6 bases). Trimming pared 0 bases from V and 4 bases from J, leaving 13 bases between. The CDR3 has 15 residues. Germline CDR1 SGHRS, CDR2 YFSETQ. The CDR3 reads CASSLAGDGSYGYTF. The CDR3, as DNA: TGCGCCAGCAGCTTGGCAGGGGATGGGAGCTATGGCTACACCTTC.

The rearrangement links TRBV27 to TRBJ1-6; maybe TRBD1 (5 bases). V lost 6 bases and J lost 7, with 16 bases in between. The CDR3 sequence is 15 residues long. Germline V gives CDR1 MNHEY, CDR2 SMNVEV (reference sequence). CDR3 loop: CASSLGRTLNSPLHF. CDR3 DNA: TGTGCCAGCAGCCTCGGGCGGACACTGAATTCACCCCTCCACTTT.

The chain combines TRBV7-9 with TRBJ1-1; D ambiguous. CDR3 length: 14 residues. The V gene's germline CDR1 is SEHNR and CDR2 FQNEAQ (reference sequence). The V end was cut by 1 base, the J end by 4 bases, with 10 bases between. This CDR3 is CASSLELIGTEAFF. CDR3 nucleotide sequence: TGTGCCAGCAGCTTAGAACTCATCGGCACTGAAGCTTTCTTT.

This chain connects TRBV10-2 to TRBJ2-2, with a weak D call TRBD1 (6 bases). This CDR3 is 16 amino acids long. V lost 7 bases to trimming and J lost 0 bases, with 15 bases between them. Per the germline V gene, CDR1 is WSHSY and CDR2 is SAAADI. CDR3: CASTDPGHTNTGELFF. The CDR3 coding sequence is TGCGCCAGCACCGACCCGGGACATACGAACACCGGGGAGCTGTTTTTT.

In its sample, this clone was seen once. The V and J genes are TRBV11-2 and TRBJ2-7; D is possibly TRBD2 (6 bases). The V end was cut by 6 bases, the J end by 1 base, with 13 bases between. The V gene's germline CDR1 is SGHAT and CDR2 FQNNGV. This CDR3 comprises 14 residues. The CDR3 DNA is TGTGCCAGCAGACAACCCGGGGGTTCCTACGAGCAGTACTTC. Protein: CASRQPGGSYEQYF.